This TCR beta chain came from a study of CD8 T cells in cerebrospinal fluid in Alzheimer's disease. Study-level results: Patients with mild cognitive impairment or Alzheimer's disease had a larger top CSF clone percentage than controls.

This clonotype is labeled medium-sized based on frequency. Its antigen is still unknown. No DNA is given; TCRdb re-called the 10x single-cell sequencing reads and lists each CDR3 protein once. This sample's table has more than 1,000 distinct CDR3 sequences. Germline loops: CDR1 DFQATT, CDR2 SNEGSKA (reference sequence). CDR3 length: 14 residues. This clonotype originated in a human donor with mild cognitive impairment. The sequencing input was cerebrospinal fluid. The rearrangement uses TRBV20-1 and TRBJ2-7; TCRdb indicates TRBD1, and absent DNA this call remains unverified. This CDR3 reads CSAEKTGGSREQYF.